This T cell receptor (beta chain) emerged from a study of blood T cell repertoires in COVID-19. Study context: Italy, Spain and the United States were the sources of the convalescent and acute COVID-19 samples. PBMCs, B-cell-depleted T cells, or T cells provided the cDNA or gDNA that made up the material.

The CDR3 sequence is 14 residues long. CDR1 and CDR2 (germline): GTSNPN, SVGIG (reference sequence). V lost 2 bases and J lost 2, with 13 bases in between. Authors' analysis steps: Nucleated cell counts were estimated from reference gene primer amplification. Generated by immunoSEQ multiplex PCR, the TCRdb table keeps only in-frame clones and is missing some. That table furnishes V, J and clone size, whereas the DNA furnished D and trimming. The profile shows approximately 220,000 clones, around 82% of them singletons. The rearrangement uses TRBV30 and TRBJ2-7; D is ambiguous. Sequencing used peripheral blood. The clonotype originates from a woman in her twenties or thirties who had recovered from COVID-19. CDR3 region: CAWSKSRPPYEQYF. CDR3 coding DNA: TGTGCCTGGAGTAAATCTCGTCCCCCCTACGAGCAGTACTTC.